This note documents a single T cell receptor beta chain sequence. In the source study's methods: Nucleated cell counts were estimated from reference gene primer amplification. The repertoire was sequenced with immunoSEQ multiplex PCR; TCRdb's copy has only in-frame clones and lacks some. The V and J calls and clone size were taken over from that table, and D and trimming were inferred from the DNA. The sample shows 180,000 or so clones, approximately 83% of them seen only once. The V gene lost 2 bases and the J gene lost 9 bases, with 14 bases spanning the gap. The CDR3 is 14 residues long. Germline-derived CDR1 and CDR2 are MNHEY and SVGAGI. The data were taken from a study of blood T cell repertoires in COVID-19. Study-level information: The United States, Italy and Spain provided the acute and convalescent COVID-19 samples. Sample material is recorded as cDNA or gDNA derived from T cells, B-cell-depleted T cells, or PBMCs.

This TCR came from a human donor with active or convalescent COVID-19. The donor label of this sample is uncertain. V and J are TRBV6-5 and TRBJ2-1; a weak D match, TRBD2 (5 bases). Material: peripheral blood. CDR3 DNA: TGTGCCAGCAGTTACCACACCTCCGAGGGTGAGCAGTTCTTC. It specifies CASSYHTSEGEQFF.